The 26 T cell receptor beta chains below were found in one sample sequenced in a study of T cell responses to AZD1222 COVID-19 vaccine. Sequencing used immunoSEQ multiplex PCR; TCRdb keeps in-frame clones, though not all of them. The profile covers 100,000 or so clones, with less than 95% appearing a single time and 1% to 1.5% taken by the ten largest. Sequences were derived from peripheral blood, sampled on day 0 of AZD1222 vaccination. All receptors come from an adult in good health.

The rearrangement links TRBV14 to TRBJ2-6, with TRBD2 matching 12 bases. The length of the CDR3 is 20 residues. Per germline, CDR1 SGHDN and CDR2 FVKESK. J lost 2 bases, V lost 4 bases, and 12 bases had no gene match. In DNA form, the CDR3 reads TGTGCCAGCAGCCCGTCCGTTAGGCTAGCGGGGGGGGCTGGGGCCAACGTCCTGACTTTC. It encodes CASSPSVRLAGGAGANVLTF.

The rearrangement links TRBV7-6 to TRBJ1-2; 7 bases agree with TRBD1. Germline V gene data show CDR1 as SGHVS and CDR2 as FNYEAQ. V shed 1 base and J 6 bases; nucleotides not matched to a gene: 11. The CDR3 length is 16 residues. The CDR3 nucleotides read TGTGCCAGCAGCTTAGGGGCCCCTGACAGGGCGCATGGCTACACCTTC. Translating it yields CASSLGAPDRAHGYTF.

The V and J genes are TRBV2 and TRBJ2-7; 10 nucleotides agree with TRBD1. Per the germline V gene, CDR1 is SNHLY and CDR2 is FYNNEI. The CDR3 covers 14 residues. Trimming at V came to 8 bases and at J to 3 bases, leaving 7 bases not matched to a gene. The CDR3 DNA reads TGTGCCAGCCTTGGACAGGGGGTTATCTACGAGCAGTACTTC. Its translation is CASLGQGVIYEQYF. The variable domain in full, with the rest retrieved from reference TRBV2 and TRBJ2-7, is EPEVTQTPSHQVTQMGQEVILRCVPISNHLYFYWYRQILGQKVEFLVSFYNNEISEKSEIFDDQFSVERPDGSNFTLKIRSTKLEDSAMYFCASLGQGVIYEQYFGPGTRLTVT.

The chain recombines TRBV4-2 with TRBJ2-1; 8 bases fit TRBD2. The ends lost 4 bases at V and 2 bases at J; junction bases unmatched: 7. CDR1 is LGHNA and CDR2 is YNFKEQ in the germline V gene. This CDR3 spans 16 amino acids. CDR3: CASSLPRGGAYNEQFF. The CDR3 nucleotides read TGTGCCAGCAGCCTTCCTCGGGGGGGAGCCTACAATGAGCAGTTCTTC.

This chain uses TRBV4-1 with TRBJ1-4; 7 bases fit TRBD1. CDR3 length equals 14 residues. Germline trimming cut 3 bases from V and 6 bases from J; bases unmatched to any gene: 4. CDR1 and CDR2 from the germline V gene are MGHRA and YSYEKL. The DNA of the CDR3 is TGCGCCAGCAGCCAGACAGGGCGGGATGAAAAACTGTTTTTT. Its protein is CASSQTGRDEKLFF.

The chain joins TRBV7-9 to TRBJ1-1, with D possibly TRBD1 on 5 matching bases. Germline V CDR1 and CDR2: SEHNR, FQNEAQ (reference sequence). V lost 1 base and J 4 bases, leaving 7 bases between the germline ends. The CDR3 has 13 residues. The CDR3 DNA reads as TGTGCCAGCAGCTTAGGGACAACCACTGAAGCTTTCTTT. It codes for CASSLGTTTEAFF. Filled out from reference TRBV7-9 and TRBJ1-1, the complete variable domain reads DTGVSQNPRHKITKRGQNVTFRCDPISEHNRLYWYRQTLGQGPEFLTYFQNEAQLEKSRLLSDRFSAERPKGSFSTLEIQRTEQGDSAMYLCASSLGTTTEAFFGQGTRLTVV.

This chain connects TRBV20-1 to TRBJ1-1; tentatively, D is TRBD1 (6 bases). The germline gives CDR1 DFQATT, CDR2 SNEGSKA (reference sequence). The CDR3 loop spans 10 amino acids. V was trimmed by 5 bases and J by 8 bases, leaving 9 bases between them. The CDR3 here is CSAADREAFF. DNA of the CDR3: TGCAGTGCTGCCGACAGGGAAGCTTTCTTT.

The chain recombines TRBV7-2 with TRBJ2-3; D ambiguous. V lost 1 base, J lost 4 bases, and 12 bases lay in between. Germline V gene data show CDR1 as SGHTA and CDR2 as FQGNSA. This CDR3 is 15 amino acids long. This CDR3 reads CASSLVVGAADTQYF. The CDR3 DNA is TGTGCCAGCAGCTTAGTTGTCGGAGCTGCAGATACGCAGTATTTT.

This chain links TRBV12-5 with TRBJ1-3; possible D gene TRBD1, 5 bases. Germline V gives CDR1 LGHNT, CDR2 FRNRAP. The CDR3 loop spans 12 amino acids. The CDR3 sequence: CASGGSGNTIYF. Here the CDR3 DNA reads TGTGCCAGCGGGGGCTCTGGAAACACCATATATTTT.

The count of this clone is one. The J gene is TRBJ1-2, the V gene TRBV5-4; a possible D gene is TRBD1 (5 bases). CDR3 length equals 13 residues. CDR1 is SGHNT and CDR2 is YYREEE in the germline V gene (reference sequence). The V gene lost 2 bases and the J gene lost 4 bases, with 9 bases spanning the gap. The CDR3 protein is CASSFQGPYGYTF. For the CDR3, the DNA is TGTGCCAGCAGCTTCCAGGGCCCCTATGGCTACACCTTC.

This chain connects TRBV2 to TRBJ2-7; 14 nucleotides match TRBD2. From germline, CDR1 is SNHLY and CDR2 FYNNEI. This CDR3 comprises 16 residues. With V trimmed by 6 bases and J by 3 bases, 7 bases remained unmatched. The CDR3 protein is CASSAMGLAGDYEQYF. The CDR3 region has the DNA TGTGCCAGCAGCGCCATGGGACTAGCGGGGGACTACGAGCAGTACTTC.

This chain connects TRBV7-6 to TRBJ2-1, with D unclear. V shed 1 base and J shed 4 bases, with 5 bases lying between them. The CDR3 has 13 amino acids. Germline assignment: CDR1 SGHVS and CDR2 FNYEAQ. This chain's CDR3 is CASSLDRYNEQFF. The CDR3 region has the DNA TGTGCCAGCAGCTTAGACAGATACAATGAGCAGTTCTTC. The full variable domain, in which reference TRBV7-6 and TRBJ2-1 provide the parts outside the CDR3, is GAGVSQSPRYKVTKRGQDVALRCDPISGHVSLYWYRQALGQGPEFLTYFNYEAQQDKSGLPNDRFSAERPEGSISTLTIQRTEQRDSAMYRCASSLDRYNEQFFGPGTRLTVL.

The chain combines TRBV6-5 with TRBJ1-5; possible D gene TRBD1, 6 bases. This CDR3 spans 14 amino acids. The germline V gene encodes CDR1 MNHEY and CDR2 SVGAGI. Deletions cut 6 bases from V and 7 bases from J, with 16 bases between. CDR3 bases: TGTGCCAGCAGCAACGGGGGGCCGGGACAGCCCCAGCATTTT. Protein sequence: CASSNGGPGQPQHF.

Concerning this clone: Other nucleotide sequences in the sample specify the same CDR3. The V call is TRBV28, the J call TRBJ1-2; 7 bases map to TRBD1. Trimming took 6 bases from V and 2 from J; bases not matched to a gene: 3. The CDR3 runs 13 residues. The germline CDR1 and CDR2 sequences are MDHEN and SYDVKM. CDR3 nucleotides: TGTGCCAGCAGCCTACAGGGGAACTATGGCTACACCTTC. Translating it yields CASSLQGNYGYTF.

CDR3 region: CASSWDNYEQYF. Written as DNA, the CDR3 is TGCGCCAGCAGCTGGGACAACTACGAGCAGTACTTC. This rearrangement joins TRBV5-1 to TRBJ2-7, with a possible D match to TRBD1 (6 bases). Germline loops: CDR1 SGHRS, CDR2 YFSETQ. Trimming cost V 3 bases and J 3 bases, with 7 bases left between them. The CDR3 loop spans 12 amino acids.

The chain combines TRBV6-5 with TRBJ2-3, with D possibly matching TRBD1 (6 bases). Looked up from germline, CDR1 is MNHEY and CDR2 is SVGAGI. The CDR3 totals 11 residues. Trimming took 8 bases from V and 7 from J, leaving 10 bases between them. The CDR3 DNA reads as TGTGCCAGCCGGACAGAGAATACGCAGTATTTT. As protein: CASRTENTQYF.

The rearrangement uses TRBV5-1 and TRBJ1-2; 9 bases match TRBD1. CDR3 length equals 15 residues. CDR1 is SGHRS and CDR2 is YFSETQ in the germline V gene. J gave up 8 bases and V 4 bases, and 12 bases lay outside the gene matches. The CDR3 spells CASSPPTGGGEGYTF. DNA of the CDR3: TGCGCCAGCAGCCCACCAACAGGGGGCGGAGAAGGCTACACCTTC.

This chain connects TRBV12-3 or TRBV12-4 to TRBJ1-1, with TRBD1 as a possible D gene (5 bases). This CDR3 comprises 12 residues. V lost 7 bases to trimming and J lost 8 bases, with 14 bases between them. DNA for the CDR3: TGTGCCAGCACCGAGGTCGGGGGGGAAGCTTTCTTT. Its protein product is CASTEVGGEAFF.

V usage is TRBV2 and J usage is TRBJ2-1, with D perhaps TRBD2 (6 bases). Germline V gene data show CDR1 as SNHLY and CDR2 as FYNNEI. This CDR3 comprises 17 residues. Trimming removed 3 bases at V and 3 bases at J, with 18 bases between. The CDR3 DNA is TGTGCCAGCAGTGAGTCCGGCCCGGGGGTAAGCTACAATGAGCAGTTCTTC. This codes for CASSESGPGVSYNEQFF.

The chain links TRBV6-5 to TRBJ1-4, with TRBD1 identical over 7 bases. Unmatched junction bases numbered 7, after V lost 5 bases and J lost 7 bases. The CDR3 is 14 residues long. Germline V gives CDR1 MNHEY, CDR2 SVGAGI. DNA of the CDR3: TGTGCCAGCAGTCCGACAGGGTGGGTTGAAAAACTGTTTTTT. It is translated as CASSPTGWVEKLFF.

This rearrangement joins TRBV4-2 to TRBJ1-6; maybe TRBD1 (5 bases). Germline lookup yields CDR1 LGHNA and CDR2 YNFKEQ. V was trimmed by 0 bases and J by 7 bases, leaving 10 bases between them. CDR3 length: 15 residues. This CDR3 reads CASSQDGTANSPLHF. CDR3 in DNA: TGTGCCAGCAGCCAAGATGGGACGGCGAATTCACCCCTCCACTTT.

This CDR3 reads CASSSRAGATPYEQYF. CDR3 bases: TGTGCCAGCAGCTCTCGAGCGGGGGCGACCCCGTACGAGCAGTACTTC. The chain joins TRBV7-6 to TRBJ2-7, with 8 positions matching TRBD2. The V and J ends lost 4 bases and 4 bases, in that order; junction bases with no gene match: 12. Germline CDR1 reads SGHVS; CDR2 reads FNYEAQ. This CDR3 spans 16 amino acids.

V is TRBV5-4 and J is TRBJ1-2, with a tentative D call TRBD1 (5 bases). Germline V gene lookup returns CDR1 SGHNT and CDR2 YYREEE (reference sequence). The CDR3 loop spans 13 amino acids. Trimming stripped 4 bases from V and 4 bases from J, with 11 bases between. CDR3 in DNA: TGTGCCAGCAGCCTAGGGACGACCTATGGCTACACCTTC. This codes for CASSLGTTYGYTF.

The rearrangement uses TRBV30 and TRBJ1-3; D possibly corresponds to TRBD1 (6 bases). Trimming removed 0 bases at V and 7 bases at J, with 13 bases between. This CDR3 has 14 residues. CDR1 and CDR2 from the germline V gene are GTSNPN and SVGIG (reference sequence). The CDR3 bases are TGTGCCTGGAGTGTAGACAGGAACTGGAACACCATATATTTT. Translating it yields CAWSVDRNWNTIYF.

The J gene is TRBJ1-2, the V gene TRBV5-1; TRBD1 agrees at 11 bases. Germline assignment: CDR1 SGHRS and CDR2 YFSETQ. The CDR3 extends over 15 amino acids. V was clipped by 0 bases and J by 6 bases; unmatched bases: 4. This CDR3 is CASSLGTGGRDGYTF. Here the CDR3 DNA reads TGCGCCAGCAGCTTGGGGACAGGGGGCCGGGATGGCTACACCTTC. The full variable domain, its missing parts supplied by reference TRBV5-1 and TRBJ1-2, is KAGVTQTPRYLIKTRGQQVTLSCSPISGHRSVSWYQQTPGQGLQFLFEYFSETQRNKGNFPGRFSGRQFSNSRSEMNVSTLELGDSALYLCASSLGTGGRDGYTFGSGTRLTVV.

In this sample, this clone turned up a few times. The chain combines TRBV6-5 with TRBJ1-1; D not resolved. The CDR3 sequence is 14 residues long. CDR1 is MNHEY and CDR2 is SVGAGI in the germline V gene. V gave up 0 bases and J gave up 1 base, with 6 bases separating them. The CDR3 coding sequence is TGTGCCAGCAGTTACTCTGCGCAGAACACTGAAGCTTTCTTT. Translation gives CASSYSAQNTEAFF.